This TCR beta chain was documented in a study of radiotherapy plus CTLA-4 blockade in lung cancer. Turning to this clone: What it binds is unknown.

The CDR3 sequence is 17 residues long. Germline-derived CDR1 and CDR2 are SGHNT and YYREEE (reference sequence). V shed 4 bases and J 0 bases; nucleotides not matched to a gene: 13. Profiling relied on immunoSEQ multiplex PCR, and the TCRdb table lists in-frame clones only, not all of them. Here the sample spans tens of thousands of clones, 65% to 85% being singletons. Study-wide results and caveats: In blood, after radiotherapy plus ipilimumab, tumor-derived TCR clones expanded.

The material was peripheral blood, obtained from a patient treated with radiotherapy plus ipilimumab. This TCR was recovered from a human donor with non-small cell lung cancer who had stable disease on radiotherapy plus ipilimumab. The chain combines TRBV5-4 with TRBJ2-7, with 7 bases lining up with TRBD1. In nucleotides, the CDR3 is TGTGCCAGCAGCCCCCTGAACAGGGGCGCGGGCTCCTACGAGCAGTACTTC. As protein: CASSPLNRGAGSYEQYF. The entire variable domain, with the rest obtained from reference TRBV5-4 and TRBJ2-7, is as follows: ETGVTQSPTHLIKTRGQQVTLRCSSQSGHNTVSWYQQALGQGPQFIFQYYREEENGRGNFPPRFSGLQFPNYSSELNVNALELDDSALYLCASSPLNRGAGSYEQYFGPGTRLTVT.